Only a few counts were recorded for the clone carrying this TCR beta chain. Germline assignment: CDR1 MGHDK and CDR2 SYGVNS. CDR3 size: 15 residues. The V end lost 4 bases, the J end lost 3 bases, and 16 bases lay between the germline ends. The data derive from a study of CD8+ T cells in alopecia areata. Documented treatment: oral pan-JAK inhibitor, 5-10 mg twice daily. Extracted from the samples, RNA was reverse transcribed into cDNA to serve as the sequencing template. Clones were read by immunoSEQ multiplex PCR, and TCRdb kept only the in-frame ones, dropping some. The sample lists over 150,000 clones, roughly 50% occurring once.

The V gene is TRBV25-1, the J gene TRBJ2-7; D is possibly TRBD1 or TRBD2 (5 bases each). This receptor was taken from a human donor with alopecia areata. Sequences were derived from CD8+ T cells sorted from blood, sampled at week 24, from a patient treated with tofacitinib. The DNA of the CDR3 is TGTGCCAGCAGTGGGGTCCGGGACGAAAACTACGAGCAGTACTTC. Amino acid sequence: CASSGVRDENYEQYF.